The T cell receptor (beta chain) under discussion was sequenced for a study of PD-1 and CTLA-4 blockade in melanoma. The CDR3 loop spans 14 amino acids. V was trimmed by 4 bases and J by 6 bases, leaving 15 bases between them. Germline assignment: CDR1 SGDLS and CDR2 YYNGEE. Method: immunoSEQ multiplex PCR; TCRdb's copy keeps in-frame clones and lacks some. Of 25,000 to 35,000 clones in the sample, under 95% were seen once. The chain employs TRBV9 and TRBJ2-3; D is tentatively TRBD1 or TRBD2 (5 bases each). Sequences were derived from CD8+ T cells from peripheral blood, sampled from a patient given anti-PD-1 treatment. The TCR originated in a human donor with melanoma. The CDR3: CASSFPGHRDTQYF. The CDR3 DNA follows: TGTGCCAGCAGCTTCCCGGGGCATCGCGATACGCAGTATTTT. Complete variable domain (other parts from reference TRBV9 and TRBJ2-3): DSGVTQTPKHLITATGQRVTLRCSPRSGDLSVYWYQQSLDQGLQFLIQYYNGEERAKGNILERFSAQQFPDLHSELNLSSLELGDSALYFCASSFPGHRDTQYFGPGTRLTVL.